The clone carrying this T cell receptor (beta chain) is a singleton in its sample. This specimen comes from a study of blood T cell repertoires in COVID-19. Clones were read by immunoSEQ multiplex PCR, and TCRdb kept only the in-frame ones, dropping some. The profile shows more than 300,000 clones, around 88% of them singletons. This CDR3 region has 17 residues. Per germline, CDR1 SGDLS and CDR2 YYNGEE. V lost 6 bases, J lost 3 bases, and 14 bases stayed unmatched. The V gene is TRBV9, the J gene TRBJ1-5, with TRBD1 identical over 8 bases. The TCR sequence derives from a woman aged 30 to 39 with COVID-19, enrolled during active disease. Sequenced input: peripheral blood. CDR3 sequence reads: CASMVLTPGQVNQPQHF. The CDR3 DNA reads TGTGCCAGCATGGTCCTGACCCCGGGACAGGTCAATCAGCCCCAGCATTTT.